This TCR beta chain appears in the sequencing data of a study of blood T cell repertoires in COVID-19. In the study overall: There were acute and convalescent COVID-19 samples, and they came from the United States, Italy and Spain.

Participants spanned ages about 18 to 90 years and resided in fewer than 30 US areas. V was cut by 2 bases and J by 8 bases, with 21 bases left in between. This CDR3 comprises 16 residues. Germline V gene sequence: CDR1 MNHEY, CDR2 SMNVEV (reference sequence). Generated by immunoSEQ multiplex PCR, the TCRdb table keeps only in-frame clones and is missing some. The sample has around 250,000 clones; roughly nine tenths are singletons. The sequenced sample consisted of PBMCs or T cells enriched from blood (not recorded which). The chain has TRBV27 and TRBJ1-1, with a weak D call TRBD1 (6 bases). This clonotype originated in a human donor in a cohort exposed to, infected with or recovered from COVID-19 (not recorded which). The donor label of this sample is uncertain. In DNA, the CDR3 is TGTGCCAGCAGTTTAGTAGTCTTAGGGGGTTCGCAAGAAGCTTTCTTT. Its translation: CASSLVVLGGSQEAFF.